This T cell receptor (beta chain) comes out of a study of T-cell memory formation after mild COVID-19. There are a few counts of this clonotype. TCR alpha and TCR beta cDNA libraries carrying sample barcodes and UMIs were produced by 5'RACE using constant-segment primers. TCRdb reprocessed the 5' RACE reads via MiXCR and lists one record per CDR3 protein. The table has 350,000 to 500,000 distinct CDR3 sequences, around a quarter seen once. The length of the CDR3 is 15 residues. Looked up from germline, CDR1 is SGHRS and CDR2 is YFSETQ. Trimming stripped 0 bases from V and 2 bases from J, with 12 bases between.

The source of this sequence is an adult woman who had mild COVID-19 (a few samples of this study predate the infection). Cell type and time point are not known. The chain uses TRBV5-1 and TRBJ2-7; a weak D match, TRBD1 (6 bases). Sequenced input: PBMCs or a T cell subset sorted from them (not recorded which). CDR3: CASSLAGGGPYEQYF. CDR3 DNA sequence: TGCGCCAGCAGCTTGGCCGGTGGGGGCCCCTACGAGCAGTACTTC.